This T cell receptor beta chain was documented in a study of shared clonotypes between healthy human individuals (dated by TCRdb to 2018 to 2021). For the study in its entirety: A couple of women and three men aged 18 to 49 years were included in the cohort. Per donor, three plates each were used for CD4 naive and CD4 memory, two for CD8 naive, and one for CD8 memory. To estimate repertoire size and how much clonotype sharing occurs between individuals, the study deeply sequenced the blood TCR repertoires of five healthy adults. Different laboratories and diverse techniques were used to prepare libraries and sequence TCR repertoires, to increase sequencing depth and limit assay-specific biases. Each donor's leukapheresis produced roughly between roughly 0.94 and 9.5 billion PBMCs.

TCR CDR3 regions were amplified from genomic DNA by multiplex PCR using the deep immunoSEQ assay. Extracted genomic DNA from each cell subset was spread evenly across all wells of several immunoSEQ 96-well plates, with each plate serving as a replicate. For sorted subsets, approximately 200 ng of genomic DNA, equivalent to 25,000 to 30,000 T cell genomes, went into each replicate PCR. Purified libraries were measured with a Qubit 3.0 fluorometer, size-checked on a Bioanalyzer 2100, and measured again with the KAPA Library Quantification kit. Every immunoSEQ 96-well plate was sequenced on a separate single-read 150-cycle Illumina NextSeq 550 flow cell. On the authors' methods: The immunoSEQ output contained only junctional sequences without quality scores, so filtering could not match that applied to full-length reads. Sequences were annotated with PyIR, a Python wrapper for IgBLAST v1.9, and V/J genes and CDR3 were assigned using IMGT germline references. Reads were filtered out if the reads had weak V/J assignments (E-value above 1e-6), no CDR3, stop codons, out-of-frame junctions, or ambiguous translated residues. V3J clonotypes were defined as sequences sharing the same inferred V gene, J gene, and CDR3 amino acid sequence. Percentage overlap between repertoires was calculated by dividing the number of shared unique clonotypes by the size of the smaller repertoire. Richness of each repertoire was evaluated using RTK rarefaction, the Chao1 estimator, and Recon v2.1 estimates of unobserved clonotypes. OLGA was used to compute generation probabilities for all TCRbeta clonotypes that the gDNA method yielded from several donors. The immuneACCESS repertoire file appears here via TCRdb, limited to in-frame rearrangements. These files lack a portion of the clones; in checked studies, under half of the deficit traces to unresolved V genes, and the cause of the others is not known. For V, J and clone size, that table is used; D and trimming come from the DNA. Within this sample are 2.3 million or so clones, with 80% to 95% of them counted one time only. The top ten clonotypes cover 0.35% to 0.45% of the sample.

In the case of this clone: The clone's antigen remains unknown. Base qualities are not provided; no much larger clone lies one nucleotide away.

Findings and caveats that apply to the study as a whole: Naive subsets generally had larger estimated clonotype richness than memory subsets. Sampling was restricted to blood, and TCR repertoires in tissue are likely to differ from TCR repertoires in blood. Pairwise subsampling indicated that sequencing depth was expected to affect the degree of clonotype sharing among donors. Compared with non-shared clonotypes, clonotypes shared by all four sorted-subset donors had higher generation probabilities. The small number of donors limited the genetic and exposure-history diversity represented. Sharing across a few donors was observed for approximately 4.6% of naive CD4, 3% to 3.5% of naive CD8, around 2.5% of memory CD4, and roughly 0.43% of memory CD8 clonotypes. Incomplete sequencing was indicated by rarefaction of sorted-subset datasets, despite the large sequencing depth.

The germline ends are 14 bases apart after V is trimmed by 8 bases and J by 4 bases. The CDR3 sequence holds 13 residues, the cysteine and phenylalanine included. The kept DNA is CDR3 alone, 39 bases in frame from the first base. From a lookup of the germline V gene (reference sequence), CDR1 and CDR2 are LNHDA and SQIVND. Healthy HIV-negative adults with no recently reported acute infections or vaccinations were included as donors. Every donor was a Caucasian adult living in Nashville, Tennessee, USA. CD4+ T cells were enriched through magnetic negative selection, after which naive cells were positively selected on CD45RA and the remaining negative fraction served as the memory subset. After blood collection by leukapheresis, PBMCs were isolated using Ficoll-Histopaque density gradient centrifugation and then cryopreserved in the vapor phase of liquid nitrogen. Purity and quantity of every magnetically sorted T cell population were checked by analytical flow cytometry. From each sorted fraction, genomic DNA was isolated and quantified by UV absorbance on a Nanodrop 2000c.

Sequencing was done on a sample of naive CD4+ T cells from PBMCs. The cell subset or site label corresponds to: CD45RA+ positively selected. Recombination linked TRBV19 to TRBJ1-2; the D gene is not confidently resolved. This receptor was obtained from a man between 18 and 35 years old in good health. Some clones in this sample may be carry-over from other donors' samples. The bases read TGTGCCAGTGCCCAGCCCCCAGGCTATGGCTACACCTTC. This encodes CASAQPPGYGYTF.